These 8 T cell receptor beta chains came from one sample sequenced in a study of regulatory T cells in long-lasting Graves disease. Relying on iRepertoire HTBI primers and Arm-PCR of CDR3 regions, the team built TCR beta libraries. TCRdb reanalysed the multiplex PCR reads using MiXCR and keeps one entry per CDR3 protein. The repertoire holds 400,000 or so distinct CDR3 sequences, 20% to 25% seen once, with more than 20% in the top ten. Time point defined: persistent/refractory GD, antithyroid drugs over 5 years with positive TRAb. PBMC-derived RNA was used for the TCR library. This specimen consisted of peripheral blood mononuclear cells (PBMCs), obtained when the disease was refractory, from a patient treated with antithyroid drugs. The receptors stem from a female donor with Graves disease.

The V gene is TRBV3-1, the J gene TRBJ1-2; 7 bases match TRBD1. The CDR3 has 18 amino acids. Germline V gene sequence: CDR1 LGHDT, CDR2 YNNKEL (reference sequence). The J segment lost 2 bases and the V segment lost 4 bases, leaving 16 bases of the junction unmatched. CDR3 residues: CASSRSWGGGNSNYGYTF. Written as DNA, the CDR3 is TGTGCCAGCAGCCGTTCCTGGGGAGGGGGCAATTCGAACTATGGCTACACCTTC.

This chain links TRBV7-2 with TRBJ2-7; D unresolved. The germline gives CDR1 SGHTA, CDR2 FQGNSA. The CDR3 consists of 14 residues. The germline V and J ends were trimmed by 7 bases and 4 bases, with 17 bases remaining between them. The CDR3 coding sequence is TGTGCCAGCAACCGAGGCCCAGGAGCTTACGAGCAGTACTTC. Amino acid sequence: CASNRGPGAYEQYF.

This clonotype was counted ten times or more. This CDR3 reads CASSLGTGRNDGYTF. CDR3 in DNA: TGTGCCAGCAGTTTAGGTACAGGGCGCAACGATGGCTACACCTTC. This chain joins TRBV12-3 or TRBV12-4 and TRBJ1-2, with D possibly being TRBD1 (6 bases). The CDR3 has 15 residues. The V gene lost 1 base and the J gene lost 6 bases, with 15 bases spanning the gap.

The V call is TRBV30, the J call TRBJ2-1; D not resolved. V was shortened by 3 bases and J by 7 bases, with 13 bases between the two germline ends. This CDR3 contains 13 residues. Germline V gene data show CDR1 as GTSNPN and CDR2 as SVGIG (reference sequence). The CDR3 coding sequence is TGTGCCTGGAGCCCGGTCGGCGGAAATGAGCAGTTCTTC. This codes for CAWSPVGGNEQFF.

At least ten counts were recorded for this clonotype. The rearrangement joins TRBV5-1 to TRBJ1-1; perhaps TRBD1 as D (5 bases). V lost 5 bases and J lost 5, with 13 bases in between. The CDR3 length is 13 residues. The germline CDR1 and CDR2 sequences are SGHRS and YFSETQ. The CDR3 DNA sequence: TGCGCCAGCAGGGAGACAGAAGGGACTGAAGCTTTCTTT. It is translated as CASRETEGTEAFF.

This clonotype was counted at least ten times. The chain uses TRBV20-1 and TRBJ1-2, with TRBD1 matching over 7 bases. The CDR3 runs 13 residues. With 5 bases clipped from V and 8 bases from J, the junction kept 11 bases outside the gene matches. In germline, CDR1 is DFQATT, CDR2 SNEGSKA (reference sequence). The CDR3 DNA follows: TGCAGTGCTCTCGGGGAGGGGGCTTGGGGCTACACCTTC. Translating it yields CSALGEGAWGYTF.

The sample holds many counts of this clonotype. V is TRBV9 and J is TRBJ2-5; 9 positions agree with TRBD1. From germline, CDR1 is SGDLS and CDR2 YYNGEE. Trimming took 4 bases from V and 4 from J; bases not matched to a gene: 5. The CDR3 has 14 residues. In nucleotides, the CDR3 is TGTGCCAGCAGCACATCGACAGGGGGAGAGACCCAGTACTTC. Translating gives CASSTSTGGETQYF.

The gene calls are TRBV9 and TRBJ2-7; 12 bases are a match to TRBD2. The germline V gene has CDR1 SGDLS and CDR2 YYNGEE. Trimming cost V 0 bases and J 2 bases; bases outside gene matches: 15. This CDR3 has 20 amino acids. The CDR3 DNA sequence: TGTGCCAGCAGCGTAGACCCAACTAGCGGGAGGTTGACGAGGGCCTACGAGCAGTACTTC. This gives the protein CASSVDPTSGRLTRAYEQYF.